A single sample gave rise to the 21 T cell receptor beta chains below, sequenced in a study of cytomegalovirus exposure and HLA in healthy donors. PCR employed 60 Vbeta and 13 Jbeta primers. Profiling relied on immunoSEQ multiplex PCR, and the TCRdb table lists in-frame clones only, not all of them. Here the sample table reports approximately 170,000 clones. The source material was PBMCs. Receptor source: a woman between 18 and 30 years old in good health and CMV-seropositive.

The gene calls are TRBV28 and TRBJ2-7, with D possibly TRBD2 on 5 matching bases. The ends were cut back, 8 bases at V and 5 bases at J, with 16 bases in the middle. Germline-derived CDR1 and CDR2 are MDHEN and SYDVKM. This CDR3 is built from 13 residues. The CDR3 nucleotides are TGTGCCAGCGAACCCCCCCTAGCCCACGAGCAGTACTTC. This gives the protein CASEPPLAHEQYF.

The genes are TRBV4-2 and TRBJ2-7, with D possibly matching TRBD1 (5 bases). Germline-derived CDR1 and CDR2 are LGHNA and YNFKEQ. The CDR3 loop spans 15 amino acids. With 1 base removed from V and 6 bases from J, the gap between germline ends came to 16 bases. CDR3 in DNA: TGTGCCAGCAGCCAAGGGGCAGGGTCTACCTGCGAGCAGTACTTC. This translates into CASSQGAGSTCEQYF.

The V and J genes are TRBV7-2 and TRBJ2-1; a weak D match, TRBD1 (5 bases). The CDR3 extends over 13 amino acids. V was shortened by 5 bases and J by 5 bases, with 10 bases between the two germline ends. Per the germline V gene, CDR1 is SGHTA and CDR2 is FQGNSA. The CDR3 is CASSGTGDNEQFF. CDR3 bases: TGTGCCAGCAGCGGTACAGGTGACAATGAGCAGTTCTTC.

DNA for the CDR3: TGTGCCAGCAGCGCGAGACTAGCTGTACCCGCGAGGACCGGGGAGCTGTTTTTT. This encodes CASSARLAVPARTGELFF. V gene TRBV9 combines with J gene TRBJ2-2; 7 nucleotides line up with TRBD2. Germline values: CDR1 SGDLS, CDR2 YYNGEE. V lost 3 bases, J lost 5 bases, and 16 bases stayed unmatched. This CDR3 has 18 residues.

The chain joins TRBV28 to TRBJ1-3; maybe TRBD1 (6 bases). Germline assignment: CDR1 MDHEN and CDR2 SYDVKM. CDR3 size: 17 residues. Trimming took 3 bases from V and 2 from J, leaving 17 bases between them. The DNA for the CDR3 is TGTGCCAGCAGTTTGGGCGGGGGGCCCCTCCCTGGAAACACCATATATTTT. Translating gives CASSLGGGPLPGNTIYF.

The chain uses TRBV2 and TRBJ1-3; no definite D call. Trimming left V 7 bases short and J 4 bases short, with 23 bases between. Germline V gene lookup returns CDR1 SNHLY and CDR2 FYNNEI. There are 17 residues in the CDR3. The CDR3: CASKRQLELPSGNTIYF. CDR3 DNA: TGTGCCAGCAAGCGGCAGTTGGAACTACCCTCCGGAAACACCATATATTTT.

The CDR3 DNA is TGTGCCAGCGATGATAGCGGGAACACCGGGGAGCTGTTTTTT. Translating it yields CASDDSGNTGELFF. The chain has TRBV9 and TRBJ2-2; possibly TRBD2 for D (6 bases). The V gene lost 7 bases and the J gene lost 1 base, with 11 bases spanning the gap. The CDR3 has 14 residues. Germline V gene data show CDR1 as SGDLS and CDR2 as YYNGEE.

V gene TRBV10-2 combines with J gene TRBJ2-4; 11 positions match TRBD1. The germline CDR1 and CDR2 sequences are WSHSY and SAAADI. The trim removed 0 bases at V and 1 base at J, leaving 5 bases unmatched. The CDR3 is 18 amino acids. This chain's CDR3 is CASSESGQGGEAKNIQYF. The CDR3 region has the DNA TGCGCCAGCAGTGAGTCGGGACAGGGGGGAGAGGCCAAAAACATTCAGTACTTC.

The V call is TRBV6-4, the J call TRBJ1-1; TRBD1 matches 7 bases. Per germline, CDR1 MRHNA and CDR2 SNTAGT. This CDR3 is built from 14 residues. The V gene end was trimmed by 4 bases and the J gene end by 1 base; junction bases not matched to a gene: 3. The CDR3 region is CASSVGQRNTEAFF. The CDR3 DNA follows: TGTGCCAGCAGTGTGGGACAGCGGAACACTGAAGCTTTCTTT.

The CDR3: CASSLDGSGANVLTF. In DNA form, the CDR3 reads TGCGCCAGCAGCTTGGACGGCTCTGGGGCCAACGTCCTGACTTTC. This rearrangement joins TRBV5-1 to TRBJ2-6; D remains ambiguous. This CDR3 comprises 15 residues. Germline V gene sequence: CDR1 SGHRS, CDR2 YFSETQ. The V and J ends lost 0 bases and 0 bases respectively, with 4 bases between them.

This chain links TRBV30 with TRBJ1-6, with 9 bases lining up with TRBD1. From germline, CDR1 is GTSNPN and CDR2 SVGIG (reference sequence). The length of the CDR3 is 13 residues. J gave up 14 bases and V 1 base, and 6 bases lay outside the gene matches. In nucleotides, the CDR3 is TGTGCCTGGAGTGCCGGGACAGGGCAGACCCTCCACTTT. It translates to CAWSAGTGQTLHF. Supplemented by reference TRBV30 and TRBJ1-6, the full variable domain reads SQTIHQWPATLVQPVGSPLSLECTVEGTSNPNLYWYRQAAGRGLQLLFYSVGIGQISSEVPQNLSASRPQDRQFILSSKKLLLSDSGFYLCAWSAGTGQTLHFGNGTRLTVT.

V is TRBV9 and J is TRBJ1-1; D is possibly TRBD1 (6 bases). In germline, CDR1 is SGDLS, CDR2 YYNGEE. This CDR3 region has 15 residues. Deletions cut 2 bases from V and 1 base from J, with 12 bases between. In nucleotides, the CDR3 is TGTGCCAGCAGCGTTCAGGGGCTGGCGAACACTGAAGCTTTCTTT. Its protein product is CASSVQGLANTEAFF.

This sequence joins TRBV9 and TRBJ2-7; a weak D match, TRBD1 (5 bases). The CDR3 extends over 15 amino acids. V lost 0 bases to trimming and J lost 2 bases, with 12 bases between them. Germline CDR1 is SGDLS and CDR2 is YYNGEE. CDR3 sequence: CASSVGAQAPYEQYF. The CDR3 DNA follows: TGTGCCAGCAGCGTAGGGGCACAGGCCCCCTACGAGCAGTACTTC.

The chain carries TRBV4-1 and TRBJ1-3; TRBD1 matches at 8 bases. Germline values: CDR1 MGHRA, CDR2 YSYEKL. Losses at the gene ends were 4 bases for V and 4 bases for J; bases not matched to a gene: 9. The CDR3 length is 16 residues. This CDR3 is CASSPWQGASGNTIYF. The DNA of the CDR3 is TGCGCCAGCAGCCCCTGGCAGGGGGCGAGCGGAAACACCATATATTTT.

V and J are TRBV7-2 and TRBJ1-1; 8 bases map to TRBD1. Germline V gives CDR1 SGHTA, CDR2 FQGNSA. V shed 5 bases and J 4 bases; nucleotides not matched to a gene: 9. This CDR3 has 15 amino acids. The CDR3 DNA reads TGTGCCAGCAGCGATCGCAGGGGGCTCGGCACTGAAGCTTTCTTT. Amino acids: CASSDRRGLGTEAFF.

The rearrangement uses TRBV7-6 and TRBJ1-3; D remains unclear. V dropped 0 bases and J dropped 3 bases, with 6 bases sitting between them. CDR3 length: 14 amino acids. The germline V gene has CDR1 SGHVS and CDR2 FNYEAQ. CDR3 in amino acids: CASSLAINGNTIYF. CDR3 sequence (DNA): TGTGCCAGCAGCTTAGCCATCAATGGAAACACCATATATTTT. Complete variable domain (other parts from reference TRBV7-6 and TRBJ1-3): GAGVSQSPRYKVTKRGQDVALRCDPISGHVSLYWYRQALGQGPEFLTYFNYEAQQDKSGLPNDRFSAERPEGSISTLTIQRTEQRDSAMYRCASSLAINGNTIYFGEGSWLTVV.

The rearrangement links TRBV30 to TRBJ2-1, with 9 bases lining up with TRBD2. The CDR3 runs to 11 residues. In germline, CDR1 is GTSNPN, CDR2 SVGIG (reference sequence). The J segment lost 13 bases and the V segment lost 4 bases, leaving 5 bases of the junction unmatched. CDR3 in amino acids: CAWTAGGTQFF. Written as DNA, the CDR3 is TGTGCCTGGACAGCGGGAGGTACTCAGTTCTTC.

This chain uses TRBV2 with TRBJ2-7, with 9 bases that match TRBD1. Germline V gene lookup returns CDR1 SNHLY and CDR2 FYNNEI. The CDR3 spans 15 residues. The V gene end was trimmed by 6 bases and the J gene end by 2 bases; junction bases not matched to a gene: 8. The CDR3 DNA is TGTGCCAGCAGAACCGGGACAGGGTTCGCCTACGAGCAGTACTTC. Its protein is CASRTGTGFAYEQYF.

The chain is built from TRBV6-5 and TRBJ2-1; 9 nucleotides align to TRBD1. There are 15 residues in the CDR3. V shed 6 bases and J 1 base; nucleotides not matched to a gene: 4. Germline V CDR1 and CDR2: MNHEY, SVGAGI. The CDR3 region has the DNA TGTGCCAGCAGGCTACAGGGGGCATCCTACAATGAGCAGTTCTTC. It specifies CASRLQGASYNEQFF.

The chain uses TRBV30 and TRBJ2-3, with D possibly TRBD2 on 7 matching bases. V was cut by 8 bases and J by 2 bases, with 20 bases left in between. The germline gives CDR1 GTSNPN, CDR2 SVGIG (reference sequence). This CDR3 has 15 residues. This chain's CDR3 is CAAAVGGGPTDTQYF. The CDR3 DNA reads TGTGCCGCCGCAGTTGGGGGGGGGCCCACAGATACGCAGTATTTT.

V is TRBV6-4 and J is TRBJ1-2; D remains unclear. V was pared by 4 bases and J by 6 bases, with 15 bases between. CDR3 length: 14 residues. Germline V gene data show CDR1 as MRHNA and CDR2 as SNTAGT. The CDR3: CASSAAGGSDGYTF. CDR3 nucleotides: TGTGCCAGCAGTGCAGCGGGAGGGTCTGATGGCTACACCTTC.